These T cell receptor beta chains were read from a single sample in a study of shared clonotypes between healthy human individuals. Clones were read by immunoSEQ multiplex PCR, and TCRdb kept only the in-frame ones, dropping some. Of around 95,000 clones listed, around 67% are singletons. The sequencing sample was made of memory CD8+ T cells sorted from blood. The origin of the receptors is a man in his thirties or forties in good health. Each CDR3 is given with its conserved first and last residue. Each record gives: clone size, V gene, D gene, J gene, CDR3 DNA, CDR3 protein. The D gene is left open where the match is weak. Not all rows give a size; the values are once, few, many and, for expanded clones, a class.

clone_size: -
v_call: TRBV5-6
d_call: -
j_call: TRBJ2-7
cdr3_nt: TGTGCCAGCAGCTTGAATCCCGCCTCCTACGAGCAGTACTTC
cdr3_aa: CASSLNPASYEQYF

clone_size: few
v_call: TRBV25-1
d_call: TRBD2
j_call: TRBJ2-1
cdr3_nt: TGTGCCAGCAGTGAATATGAGCGGGAGAGCCTCCCTTACAATGAGCAGTTCTTC
cdr3_aa: CASSEYERESLPYNEQFF

clone_size: -
v_call: TRBV27
d_call: -
j_call: TRBJ2-1
cdr3_nt: TGTGCCAGCAGTTTAAGGGGCCTCGATGAGCAGTTCTTC
cdr3_aa: CASSLRGLDEQFF

clone_size: few
v_call: TRBV10-2
d_call: -
j_call: TRBJ2-1
cdr3_nt: TGCGCCAGCAGTGATTCTTATGAGCAGTTCTTC
cdr3_aa: CASSDSYEQFF

clone_size: -
v_call: TRBV28
d_call: TRBD1
j_call: TRBJ2-5
cdr3_nt: TGTGCCAGCAGTTCATGGACAGGGGCGGGTGAGACCCAGTACTTC
cdr3_aa: CASSSWTGAGETQYF

clone_size: few
v_call: TRBV6-5
d_call: -
j_call: TRBJ2-1
cdr3_nt: TGTGCCAGCAGTTACGCCAGCTACAATGAGCAGTTCTTC
cdr3_aa: CASSYASYNEQFF

clone_size: -
v_call: TRBV25-1
d_call: -
j_call: TRBJ2-3
cdr3_nt: TGTGCCAGCAGTGAATTGGGCCTAGCCCGAAGCACAGATACGCAGTATTTT
cdr3_aa: CASSELGLARSTDTQYF

clone_size: -
v_call: TRBV11-2
d_call: TRBD2
j_call: TRBJ2-7
cdr3_nt: TGTGCCAGCAGCTTAGATAGGGGAGGGTCGGGCTCCTACGAGCAGTACTTC
cdr3_aa: CASSLDRGGSGSYEQYF

clone_size: -
v_call: TRBV7-2
d_call: -
j_call: TRBJ2-2
cdr3_nt: TGTGCCAGCAGTACCGGACAGCCTGCGGCCGGGGAGCTGTTTTTT
cdr3_aa: CASSTGQPAAGELFF

clone_size: many
v_call: TRBV28
d_call: -
j_call: TRBJ1-2
cdr3_nt: TGTGCCAGCGCCTCATCGTACGGCTACACCTTC
cdr3_aa: CASASSYGYTF

clone_size: many
v_call: TRBV6-4
d_call: -
j_call: TRBJ2-2
cdr3_nt: TGTGCCAGCTCCCCAGGGGAGTTCGCGAACACCGGGGAGCTGTTTTTT
cdr3_aa: CASSPGEFANTGELFF

clone_size: -
v_call: TRBV28
d_call: -
j_call: TRBJ2-3
cdr3_nt: TGTGCCAGCAGTTTCGGGGAGTGGGGCACAGATACGCAGTATTTT
cdr3_aa: CASSFGEWGTDTQYF

clone_size: once
v_call: TRBV28
d_call: -
j_call: TRBJ1-5
cdr3_nt: TGTGCCAGCAGTTTTGAGGCCAGACATAGCAATCAGCCCCAGCATTTT
cdr3_aa: CASSFEARHSNQPQHF

clone_size: -
v_call: TRBV9
d_call: TRBD1
j_call: TRBJ2-7
cdr3_nt: TGTGCCAGCAGCGCGGGGGGACAGGGCTACGAGCAGTACTTC
cdr3_aa: CASSAGGQGYEQYF

clone_size: -
v_call: TRBV5-1
d_call: TRBD1
j_call: TRBJ2-2
cdr3_nt: TGCGCCAGCAACCCCGACAGGGGCAACACCGGGGAGCTGTTTTTT
cdr3_aa: CASNPDRGNTGELFF

clone_size: -
v_call: TRBV28
d_call: -
j_call: TRBJ1-4
cdr3_nt: TGTGCCAGCAGTTCTACAGGGCCGCCGAATGAAAAACTGTTTTTT
cdr3_aa: CASSSTGPPNEKLFF

clone_size: -
v_call: TRBV4-3
d_call: -
j_call: TRBJ2-2
cdr3_nt: TGCGCCAGCAGCCAAGTTGAAGGCTTCCGAGGCGTCCCCGGGGAGCTGTTTTTT
cdr3_aa: CASSQVEGFRGVPGELFF

clone_size: -
v_call: TRBV10-3
d_call: TRBD1
j_call: TRBJ1-5
cdr3_nt: TGTGCCATCAGTGAGTTCTCCGGACAGGGCAGTCAGCCCCAGCATTTT
cdr3_aa: CAISEFSGQGSQPQHF

clone_size: -
v_call: TRBV9
d_call: TRBD1
j_call: TRBJ1-3
cdr3_nt: TGTGCCAGCAGCGTAGTGCCCGACTCACCGGGACAGAGAAACACCATATATTTT
cdr3_aa: CASSVVPDSPGQRNTIYF

clone_size: -
v_call: TRBV4-1
d_call: -
j_call: TRBJ1-2
cdr3_nt: TGCGCCAGCAGCCAAGGTGAAGACGGCTACACCTTC
cdr3_aa: CASSQGEDGYTF

clone_size: -
v_call: TRBV6-4
d_call: -
j_call: TRBJ2-3
cdr3_nt: TGTGCCAGCAGTGACGGCGGTAGCACAGATACGCAGTATTTT
cdr3_aa: CASSDGGSTDTQYF

clone_size: -
v_call: TRBV19
d_call: -
j_call: TRBJ2-3
cdr3_nt: TGTGCCAGTAGTATAATGGCGGTAGATACGCAGTATTTT
cdr3_aa: CASSIMAVDTQYF

clone_size: few
v_call: TRBV13
d_call: -
j_call: TRBJ2-3
cdr3_nt: TGTGCCAGCAGCTTGGGGAGCACAGATACGCAGTATTTT
cdr3_aa: CASSLGSTDTQYF

clone_size: -
v_call: TRBV25-1
d_call: -
j_call: TRBJ2-6
cdr3_nt: TGTGCCAGCAGTGCCGGAGGGGGTCGTTCTGGGGCCAACGTCCTGACTTTC
cdr3_aa: CASSAGGGRSGANVLTF

clone_size: once
v_call: TRBV28
d_call: -
j_call: TRBJ2-2
cdr3_nt: TGTGCCAGCAGTTTAATCGGTGTCGTAGGGGAACCGAACACCGGGGAGCTGTTTTTT
cdr3_aa: CASSLIGVVGEPNTGELFF

clone_size: once
v_call: TRBV2
d_call: -
j_call: TRBJ1-5
cdr3_nt: TGTGCCAGCAGTGAGCCGGGGAATCAGCCCCAGCATTTT
cdr3_aa: CASSEPGNQPQHF

clone_size: -
v_call: TRBV11-2
d_call: -
j_call: TRBJ2-7
cdr3_nt: TGTGCCAGCAGCTCTTACGCCACGCTGGACTTC
cdr3_aa: CASSSYATLDF

clone_size: -
v_call: TRBV27
d_call: -
j_call: TRBJ1-5
cdr3_nt: TGTGCCAGCAGTTTAACAGGTCAGCCCCAGCATTTT
cdr3_aa: CASSLTGQPQHF